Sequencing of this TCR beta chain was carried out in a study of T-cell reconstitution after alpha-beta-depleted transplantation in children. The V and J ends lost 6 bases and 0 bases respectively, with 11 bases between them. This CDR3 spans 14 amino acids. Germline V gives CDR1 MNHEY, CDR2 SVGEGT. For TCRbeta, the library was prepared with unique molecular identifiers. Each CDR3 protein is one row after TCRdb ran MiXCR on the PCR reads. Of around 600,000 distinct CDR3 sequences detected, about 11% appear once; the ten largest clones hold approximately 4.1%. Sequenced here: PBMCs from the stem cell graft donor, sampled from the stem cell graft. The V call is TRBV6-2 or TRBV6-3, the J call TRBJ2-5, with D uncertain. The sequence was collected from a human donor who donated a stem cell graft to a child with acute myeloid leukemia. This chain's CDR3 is CASRDPEYQETQYF. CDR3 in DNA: TGTGCCAGCAGGGACCCCGAGTACCAAGAGACCCAGTACTTC.